This TCR beta chain was recorded in a study of spatial heterogeneity in lung cancer. Using its own MiXCR run on the 5' RACE reads, TCRdb lists one record per CDR3 protein. The data show about 30,000 distinct CDR3 sequences, with about 7% seen just once and approximately 23% held by the top ten. Trimming cost V 0 bases and J 4 bases; bases outside gene matches: 9. The germline gives CDR1 SGHDN, CDR2 FVKESK. This CDR3 is built from 18 residues. A word on this clonotype: Its antigen is still unknown.

Whole-study results and caveats: It was found that expanded intratumoral alpha and beta TCR counts tracked tumor mutation counts.

Noted time point: sample taken at primary tumor resection. The chain links TRBV14 to TRBJ1-4; 9 nucleotides match TRBD1. This specimen was lung tumor tissue, taken at surgery. The origin of this receptor is a male donor with early-stage non-small cell lung cancer. CDR3 DNA sequence: TGTGCCAGCAGCCAAGATTTACCGGGACAGGGCGGTAATGAAAAACTGTTTTTT. Protein product: CASSQDLPGQGGNEKLFF.